Below are 8 T cell receptor beta chains sequenced from a single sample in a study of shared T cell receptors in the human thymus. TCRdb's table, derived via immunoSEQ multiplex PCR, lists solely in-frame clones and lacks some. The sample carries about 660,000 clones, around 87% recorded once. The sample was also reused in another study, on human thymus T cells.

Material for sequencing was thymocytes. These receptors all stem from a boy in the first two years of life with a congenital heart defect.

The V gene is TRBV28, the J gene TRBJ1-1, with a tentative D call TRBD1 (5 bases). Germline V gives CDR1 MDHEN, CDR2 SYDVKM. This CDR3 has 14 residues. Between the trimmed V and J ends, which lost 0 bases and 5 bases, there was a span of 10 bases. DNA for the CDR3: TGTGCCAGCAGTTTATGGGGGGAGGGAACTGAAGCTTTCTTT. It translates to CASSLWGEGTEAFF. Full variable domain (outside the CDR3, taken from reference TRBV28 and TRBJ1-1): DVKVTQSSRYLVKRTGEKVFLECVQDMDHENMFWYRQDPGLGLRLIYFSYDVKMKEKGDIPEGYSVSREKKERFSLILESASTNQTSMYLCASSLWGEGTEAFFGQGTRLTVV.

The chain employs TRBV12-5 and TRBJ2-1; D possibly corresponds to TRBD2 (5 bases). The V and J ends lost 0 bases and 13 bases respectively, with 10 bases between them. The CDR3 contains 12 residues. Germline CDR1 and CDR2: LGHNT and FRNRAP. The CDR3: CASGLVRGSQFF. The CDR3 region has the DNA TGTGCTAGTGGTTTGGTACGGGGAAGTCAGTTCTTC.

The chain combines TRBV6-5 with TRBJ1-2, with D tentatively TRBD1 (5 bases). The CDR3 runs 15 residues. Germline-derived CDR1 and CDR2 are MNHEY and SVGAGI. V dropped 7 bases and J dropped 3 bases, with 18 bases sitting between them. This CDR3 is CASNSPKGGDYGYTF. The CDR3 bases are TGTGCCAGCAATAGCCCGAAGGGAGGGGACTATGGCTACACCTTC.

The chain employs TRBV9 and TRBJ2-7; TRBD2 matches at 8 bases. This CDR3 is 17 amino acids long. V shed 0 bases and J 2 bases; nucleotides not matched to a gene: 10. Germline V lookup: CDR1 SGDLS, CDR2 YYNGEE. CDR3 sequence reads: CASSVAATSEGTYEQYF. The CDR3, as DNA: TGTGCCAGCAGCGTAGCCGCGACTAGCGAAGGTACCTACGAGCAGTACTTC. Using reference TRBV9 and TRBJ2-7 for the parts outside the CDR3, the full variable domain is DSGVTQTPKHLITATGQRVTLRCSPRSGDLSVYWYQQSLDQGLQFLIQYYNGEERAKGNILERFSAQQFPDLHSELNLSSLELGDSALYFCASSVAATSEGTYEQYFGPGTRLTVT.

V gene TRBV2 combines with J gene TRBJ2-1, with D possibly matching TRBD2 (5 bases). Per germline, CDR1 SNHLY and CDR2 FYNNEI. The CDR3 length is 14 residues. V gave up 9 bases and J gave up 8 bases, with 20 bases separating them. The CDR3 loop is CARQRPASPHEQFF. The CDR3 DNA is TGTGCCAGACAGCGGCCAGCGAGTCCCCATGAGCAGTTCTTC.

The genes are TRBV6-6 and TRBJ2-7; 9 nucleotides agree with TRBD2. Trimming cost V 8 bases and J 7 bases; bases outside gene matches: 18. CDR1 and CDR2 (germline): MNHNY, SVGAGI (reference sequence). This CDR3 has 16 amino acids. CDR3 region: CASHLAGTSGLSEQYF. For the CDR3, the DNA is TGTGCCAGCCACCTGGCTGGAACTAGCGGGCTCTCTGAGCAGTACTTC.

The chain carries TRBV4-3 and TRBJ2-2; 9 bases are shared with TRBD1. CDR1 is LGHNA, CDR2 YSLEER, per germline. The CDR3 has 17 amino acids. V dropped 0 bases and J dropped 5; count of bases not matched to a gene: 7. This chain's CDR3 is CASSQDYGQGPTGELFF. The CDR3 coding sequence is TGCGCCAGCAGCCAAGATTACGGACAGGGGCCTACCGGGGAGCTGTTTTTT.

The sample holds one count of this clone. The chain is built from TRBV2 and TRBJ2-4, with 8 bases fitting TRBD2. The CDR3 totals 16 residues. V gave up 3 bases and J gave up 6 bases; unmatched junction bases: 10. Per the germline V gene, CDR1 is SNHLY and CDR2 is FYNNEI. CDR3 nucleotides: TGTGCCAGCAGTGACGAGCGGGAGATCGCGGGAAACATTCAGTACTTC. Its translation: CASSDEREIAGNIQYF.